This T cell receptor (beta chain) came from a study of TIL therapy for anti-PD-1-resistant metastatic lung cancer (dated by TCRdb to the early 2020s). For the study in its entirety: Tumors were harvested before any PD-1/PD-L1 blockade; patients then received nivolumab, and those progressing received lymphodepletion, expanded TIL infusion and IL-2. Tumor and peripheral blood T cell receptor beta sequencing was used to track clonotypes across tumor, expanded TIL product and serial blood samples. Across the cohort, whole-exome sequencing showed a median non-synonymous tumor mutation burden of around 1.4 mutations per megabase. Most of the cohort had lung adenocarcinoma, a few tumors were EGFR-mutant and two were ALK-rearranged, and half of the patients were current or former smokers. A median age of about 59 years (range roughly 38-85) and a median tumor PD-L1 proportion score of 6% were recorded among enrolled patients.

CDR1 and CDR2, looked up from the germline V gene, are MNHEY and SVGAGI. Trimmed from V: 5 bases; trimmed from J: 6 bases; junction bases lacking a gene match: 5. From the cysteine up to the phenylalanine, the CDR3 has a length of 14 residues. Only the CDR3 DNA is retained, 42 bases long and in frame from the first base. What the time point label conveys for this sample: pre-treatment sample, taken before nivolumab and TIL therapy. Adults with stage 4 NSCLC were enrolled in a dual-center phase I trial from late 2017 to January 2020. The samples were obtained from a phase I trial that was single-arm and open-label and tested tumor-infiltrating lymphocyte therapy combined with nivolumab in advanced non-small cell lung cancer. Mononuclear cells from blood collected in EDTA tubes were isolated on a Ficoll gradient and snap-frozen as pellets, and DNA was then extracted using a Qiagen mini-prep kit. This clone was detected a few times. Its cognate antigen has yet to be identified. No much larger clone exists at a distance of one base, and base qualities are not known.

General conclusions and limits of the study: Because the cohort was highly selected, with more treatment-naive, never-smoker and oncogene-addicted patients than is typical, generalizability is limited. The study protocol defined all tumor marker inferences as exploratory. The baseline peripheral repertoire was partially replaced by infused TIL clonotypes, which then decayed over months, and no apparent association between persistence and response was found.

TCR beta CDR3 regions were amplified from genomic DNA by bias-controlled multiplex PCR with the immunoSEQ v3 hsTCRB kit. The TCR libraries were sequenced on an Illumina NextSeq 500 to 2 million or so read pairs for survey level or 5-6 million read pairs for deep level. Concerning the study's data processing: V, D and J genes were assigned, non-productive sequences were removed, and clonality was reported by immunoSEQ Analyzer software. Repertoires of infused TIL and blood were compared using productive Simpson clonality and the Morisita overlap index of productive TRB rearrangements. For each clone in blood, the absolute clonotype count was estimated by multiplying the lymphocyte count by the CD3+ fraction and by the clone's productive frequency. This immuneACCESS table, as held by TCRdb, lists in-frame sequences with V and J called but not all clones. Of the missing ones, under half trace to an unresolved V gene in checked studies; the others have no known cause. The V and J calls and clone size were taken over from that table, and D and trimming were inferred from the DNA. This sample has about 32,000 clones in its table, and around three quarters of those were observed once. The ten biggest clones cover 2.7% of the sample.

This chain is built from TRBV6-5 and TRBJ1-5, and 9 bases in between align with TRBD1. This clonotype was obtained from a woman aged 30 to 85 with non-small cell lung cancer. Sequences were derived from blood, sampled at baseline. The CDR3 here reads CASSGGQGFQPQHF. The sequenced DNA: TGTGCCAGCAGTGGGGGACAGGGATTTCAGCCCCAGCATTTT.